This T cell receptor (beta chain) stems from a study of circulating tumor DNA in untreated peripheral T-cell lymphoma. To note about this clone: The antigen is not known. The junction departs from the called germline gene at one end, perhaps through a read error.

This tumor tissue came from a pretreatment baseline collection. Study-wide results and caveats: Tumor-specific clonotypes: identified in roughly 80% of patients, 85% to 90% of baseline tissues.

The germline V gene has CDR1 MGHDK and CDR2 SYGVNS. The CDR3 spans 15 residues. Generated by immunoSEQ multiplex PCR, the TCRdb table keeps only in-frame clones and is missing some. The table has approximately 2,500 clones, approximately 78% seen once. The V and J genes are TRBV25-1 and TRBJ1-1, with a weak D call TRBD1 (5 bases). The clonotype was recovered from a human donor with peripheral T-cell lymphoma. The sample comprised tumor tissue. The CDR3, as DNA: TGTGCCAGCAGTGAATCTATCAGGGACGCCACTGAAGTTTTCTTT. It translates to CASSESIRDATEVFF.